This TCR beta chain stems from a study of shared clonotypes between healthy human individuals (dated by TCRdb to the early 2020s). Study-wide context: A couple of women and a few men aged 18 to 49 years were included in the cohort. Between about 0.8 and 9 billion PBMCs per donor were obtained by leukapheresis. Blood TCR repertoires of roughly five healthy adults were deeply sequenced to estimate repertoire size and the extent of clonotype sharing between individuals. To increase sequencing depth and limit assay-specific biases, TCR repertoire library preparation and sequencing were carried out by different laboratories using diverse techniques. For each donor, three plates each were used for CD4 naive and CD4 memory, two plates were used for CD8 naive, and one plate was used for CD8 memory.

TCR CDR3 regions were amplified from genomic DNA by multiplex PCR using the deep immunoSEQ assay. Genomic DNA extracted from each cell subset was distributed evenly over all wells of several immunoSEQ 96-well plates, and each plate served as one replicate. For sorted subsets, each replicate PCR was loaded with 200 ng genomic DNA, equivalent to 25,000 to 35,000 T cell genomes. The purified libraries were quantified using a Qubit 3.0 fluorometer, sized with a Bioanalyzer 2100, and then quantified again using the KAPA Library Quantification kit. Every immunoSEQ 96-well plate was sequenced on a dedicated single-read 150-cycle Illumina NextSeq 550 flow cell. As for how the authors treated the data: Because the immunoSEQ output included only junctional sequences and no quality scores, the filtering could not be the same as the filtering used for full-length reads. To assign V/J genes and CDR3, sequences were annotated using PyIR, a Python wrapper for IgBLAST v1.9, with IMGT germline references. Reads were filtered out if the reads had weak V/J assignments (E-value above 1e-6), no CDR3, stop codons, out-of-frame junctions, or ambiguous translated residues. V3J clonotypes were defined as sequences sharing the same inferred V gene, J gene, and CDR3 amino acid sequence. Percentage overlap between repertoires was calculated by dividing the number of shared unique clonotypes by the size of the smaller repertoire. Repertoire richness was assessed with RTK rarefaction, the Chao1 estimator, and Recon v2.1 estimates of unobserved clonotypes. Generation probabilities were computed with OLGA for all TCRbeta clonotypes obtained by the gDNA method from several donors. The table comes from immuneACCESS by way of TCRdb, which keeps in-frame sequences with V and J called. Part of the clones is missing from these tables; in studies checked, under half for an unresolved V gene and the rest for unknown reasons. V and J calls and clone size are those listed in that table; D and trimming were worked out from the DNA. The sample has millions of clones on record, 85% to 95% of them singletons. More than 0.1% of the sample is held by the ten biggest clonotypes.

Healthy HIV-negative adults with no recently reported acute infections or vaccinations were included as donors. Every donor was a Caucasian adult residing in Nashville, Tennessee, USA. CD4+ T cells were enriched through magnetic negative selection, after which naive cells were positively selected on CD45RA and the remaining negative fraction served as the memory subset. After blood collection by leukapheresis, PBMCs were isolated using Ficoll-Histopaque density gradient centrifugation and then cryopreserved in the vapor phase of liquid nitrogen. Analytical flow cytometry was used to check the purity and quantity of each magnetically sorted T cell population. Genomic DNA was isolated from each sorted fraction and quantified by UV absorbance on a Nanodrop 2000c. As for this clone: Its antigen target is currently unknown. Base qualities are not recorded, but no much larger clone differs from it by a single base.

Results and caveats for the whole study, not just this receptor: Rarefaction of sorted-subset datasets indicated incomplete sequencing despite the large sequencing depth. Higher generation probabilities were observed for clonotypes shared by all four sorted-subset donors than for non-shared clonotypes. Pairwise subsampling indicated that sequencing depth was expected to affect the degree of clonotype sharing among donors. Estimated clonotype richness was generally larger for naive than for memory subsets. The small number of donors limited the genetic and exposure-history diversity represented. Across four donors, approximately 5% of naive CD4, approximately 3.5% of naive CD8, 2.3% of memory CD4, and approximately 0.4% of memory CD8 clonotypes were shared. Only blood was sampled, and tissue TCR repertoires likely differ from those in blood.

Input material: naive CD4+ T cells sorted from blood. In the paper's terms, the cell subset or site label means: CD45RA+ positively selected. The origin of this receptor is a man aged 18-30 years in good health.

The nucleotides read TGTGCCTACCAGGGGGTCCAAGAGACCCAGTACTTC. It specifies CAYQGVQETQYF. The V gene is TRBV30 and the J gene is TRBJ2-5; 7 nucleotides in the junction match TRBD1. The CDR3 starts with the cysteine, ends with the phenylalanine, and has 12 residues. The retained sequence is limited to the CDR3, 36 bases, with the frame set at the first base. Unmatched junction bases come to 3, with V trimmed by 7 bases and J by 1 base. Looking up the germline V gene (reference sequence) yields CDR1 GTSNPN and CDR2 SVGIG.